Listed here is a single T cell receptor beta chain. Its specificity is unknown. This CDR3 region has 17 residues. Trimming at V came to 6 bases and at J to 4 bases, leaving 11 bases not matched to a gene. Per the germline V gene, CDR1 is SNHLY and CDR2 is FYNNEI. The sample originates from a study of cytomegalovirus exposure and HLA in healthy donors. Study-level findings and limits: In a later analysis, at a false discovery rate of 0.05, some 15,000 TCR beta sequences were associated with HLA alleles. Overall, roughly 150 TCR beta chains were annotated as cytomegalovirus-associated. A later analysis linked a missense variant in DCLRE1C to the trimming of TCR beta V and J genes. Judged likely to be a sequencing artifact was a cluster of highly shared sequence variants.

With 60 Vbeta and 13 Jbeta primers, the PCR was carried out. Generated by immunoSEQ multiplex PCR, the TCRdb table keeps only in-frame clones and is missing some. The sample has some 63,000 clones; 80% are singletons. The source material was PBMCs. The genes are TRBV2 and TRBJ2-3; 12 bases agree with TRBD2. This TCR was sampled from a middle-aged woman in good health and CMV-seronegative. In DNA, the CDR3 is TGTGCCAGCAGGGGGTGGGCTAGCGGGAGGGCCCCAGATACGCAGTATTTT. Residues: CASRGWASGRAPDTQYF.